Shown below are 5 T cell receptor beta chains from a single sample sequenced in a study of blood T cell repertoires in COVID-19. TCRdb keeps only in-frame clones here, not all; method: immunoSEQ multiplex PCR. The data contain roughly 260,000 clones, 70% to 90% of them singletons. Specimen: PBMCs or T cells enriched from blood (not recorded which). The receptor source for this set is a woman aged 50 to 60 who had recovered from COVID-19.

The chain employs TRBV23-1 and TRBJ2-5; no reliable D call. TRBV23-1 qualifies as an ORF whose function is uncertain. CDR3 length: 13 residues. The V and J ends lost 3 bases and 2 bases respectively, with 7 bases between them. The CDR3 DNA is TGCGCCAGCAGTCATGCAGAACAAGAGACCCAGTACTTC. This encodes CASSHAEQETQYF.

The J gene is TRBJ1-2, the V gene TRBV5-6; D perhaps matches TRBD1 (5 bases). The CDR3 length is 13 residues. Germline V gene lookup returns CDR1 SGHDT and CDR2 YYEEEE. V shed 2 bases and J shed 2 bases, with 7 bases lying between them. CDR3 nucleotides: TGTGCCAGCAGCTTCCAGGGAAACTATGGCTACACCTTC. Translated, it gives CASSFQGNYGYTF.

This rearrangement joins TRBV7-9 to TRBJ2-2; tentative D call: TRBD1 (6 bases). V lost 6 bases and J lost 2, with 13 bases in between. CDR1 and CDR2 (germline): SEHNR, FQNEAQ (reference sequence). This CDR3 is 15 amino acids long. CDR3 nucleotides: TGTGCCAGCAGGGCCCCCGGGACAAACACCGGGGAGCTGTTTTTT. Translated, it gives CASRAPGTNTGELFF.

This chain uses TRBV15 with TRBJ2-7; the match to TRBD1 covers 8 bases. Germline CDR1 LNHNV, CDR2 YYDKDF (reference sequence). The V and J ends lost 4 bases and 0 bases, in that order; junction bases with no gene match: 5. The CDR3 sequence is 15 residues long. CDR3 DNA sequence: TGTGCCACCAGCAAGCGGACAGGGAGCTCCTACGAGCAGTACTTC. This codes for CATSKRTGSSYEQYF.

The J gene is TRBJ1-4, the V gene TRBV7-2, with TRBD1 identical over 9 bases. The ends lost 3 bases at V and 0 bases at J; junction bases unmatched: 8. Germline lookup yields CDR1 SGHTA and CDR2 FQGNSA. The CDR3 spans 18 residues. The DNA for the CDR3 is TGTGCCAGCAGCTTCGGACCGGGACAGGGCCCAACTAATGAAAAACTGTTTTTT. As protein: CASSFGPGQGPTNEKLFF. Full variable domain (missing parts from reference TRBV7-2 and TRBJ1-4): GAGVSQSPSNKVTEKGKDVELRCDPISGHTALYWYRQSLGQGLEFLIYFQGNSAPDKSGLPSDRFSAERTGGSVSTLTIQRTQQEDSAVYLCASSFGPGQGPTNEKLFFGSGTQLSVL.